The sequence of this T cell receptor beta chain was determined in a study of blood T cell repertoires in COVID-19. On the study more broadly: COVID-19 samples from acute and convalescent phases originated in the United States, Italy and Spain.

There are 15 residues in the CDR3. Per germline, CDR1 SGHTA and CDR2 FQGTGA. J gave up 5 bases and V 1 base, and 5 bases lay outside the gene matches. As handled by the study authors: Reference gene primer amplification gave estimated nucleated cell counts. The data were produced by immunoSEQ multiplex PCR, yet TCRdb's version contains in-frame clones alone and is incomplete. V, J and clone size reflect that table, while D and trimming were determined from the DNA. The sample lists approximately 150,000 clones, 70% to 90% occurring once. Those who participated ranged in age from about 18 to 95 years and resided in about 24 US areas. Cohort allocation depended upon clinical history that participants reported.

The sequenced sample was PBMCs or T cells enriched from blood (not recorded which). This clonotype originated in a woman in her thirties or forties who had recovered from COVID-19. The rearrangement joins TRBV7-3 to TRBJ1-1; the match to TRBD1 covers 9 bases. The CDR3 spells CASSLRGQGWTEAFF. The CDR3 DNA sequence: TGTGCCAGCAGCTTAAGGGGACAGGGTTGGACTGAAGCTTTCTTT.